This T cell receptor beta chain was sequenced in a study of shared clonotypes between healthy human individuals. Study summary: The donors, a couple of women and a few men, were aged 18 to 49. Findings of the study overall: With a few donors compared, 4.5% to 6.5% of naive CD4 clonotypes were shared. The sole specimen, blood, was sampled, and tissue repertoires likely differ.

CDR3 length: 15 amino acids. Germline CDR1 reads SGDLS; CDR2 reads YYNGEE. V shed 4 bases, J shed 5 bases, and the junction held 8 bases outside the gene matches. As concerns this clone: Its antigen is currently unknown.

CD45RO negativity and positive selection for CCR7 defined naive CD8 cells, a population that excluded terminally differentiated effector memory CD45RA+ cells. Profiled with immunoSEQ multiplex PCR; TCRdb holds only in-frame clones, not every one. The sample carries 2 million or so clones, 85% to 95% recorded once. The specimen was naive CD8+ T cells sorted from blood. This sequence joins TRBV9 and TRBJ2-5; 10 nucleotides align to TRBD2. This clonotype originated in a man aged 18 to 29 in good health. CDR3 sequence reads: CASSSSGRAGETQYF. DNA of the CDR3: TGTGCCAGCAGCTCAAGCGGGAGGGCCGGGGAGACCCAGTACTTC.